The source of this T cell receptor (beta chain) is a study of patients and donors after allogeneic stem cell transplantation. TCRdb reprocessed the RT-PCR reads via MiXCR and lists one record per CDR3 protein. The data hold 150,000 to 200,000 distinct CDR3 sequences, with approximately 25% observed a single time. The CDR3 is 17 amino acids. CDR1 is SGDLS, CDR2 YYNGEE, per germline. With 3 bases removed from V and 0 bases from J, the gap between germline ends came to 16 bases. The chain joins TRBV9 to TRBJ1-3, with D possibly being TRBD1 (6 bases). The sequence was collected from a human donor who was either an allogeneic HSCT recipient or a stem cell or donor lymphocyte infusion donor (not recorded which). It is not recorded whose cells these are; they may come from a transplant donor. Material: blood, either unsorted or a sorted T cell fraction (not recorded which). CDR3: CASSASPTGNSGNTIYF. CDR3 nucleotides: TGTGCCAGCAGCGCTTCCCCAACAGGGAACTCTGGAAACACCATATATTTT.